One sample yielded the 30 T cell receptor beta chains listed below, sequenced in a study of blood T cell repertoires in COVID-19. Generated by immunoSEQ multiplex PCR, the TCRdb table keeps only in-frame clones and is missing some. The table records over 250,000 clones, around 87% of them present only once. Input material: peripheral blood. The receptors derive from a woman between 50 and 59 years old with acute or convalescent COVID-19.

This chain joins TRBV12-3 or TRBV12-4 and TRBJ2-7, with D maybe TRBD2 (5 bases). The CDR3 has 13 residues. The V end lost 4 bases, the J end lost 1 base, and 8 bases lay between the germline ends. The CDR3 region has the DNA TGTGCCAGCAGTTCTACTAGTTCCTACGAGCAGTACTTC. Protein: CASSSTSSYEQYF.

V usage is TRBV9 and J usage is TRBJ1-1; weak D call: TRBD1 (5 bases). Deletions cut 0 bases from V and 6 bases from J, with 15 bases between. The CDR3 is made up of 15 amino acids. Germline CDR1 is SGDLS and CDR2 is YYNGEE. CDR3 DNA: TGTGCCAGCAGCGTAGCTGCAGGGCGCGGCGCTGAAGCTTTCTTT. This translates into CASSVAAGRGAEAFF.

The gene calls are TRBV11-3 and TRBJ1-1; no clear D. The CDR3 has 13 residues. Per germline, CDR1 SGHNT and CDR2 YENEEA. V was cut by 5 bases and J by 2 bases, with 9 bases left in between. CDR3 sequence reads: CASSEPGNTEAFF. The CDR3 DNA sequence: TGTGCCAGCAGCGAACCGGGTAACACTGAAGCTTTCTTT.

The rearrangement joins TRBV21-1 to TRBJ2-7; TRBD2 is taken as the D call from the table, unchecked against the DNA. TRBV21-1 is recorded as a pseudogene. The CDR3 spans 17 residues. In DNA form, the CDR3 reads TGTGCCAGCAGCGCCCTGGCCGGGACTAGGGGATCGGACGAGCAGTACTTC. Amino acids: CASSALAGTRGSDEQYF.

V is TRBV19 and J is TRBJ2-7, with TRBD1 matching over 8 bases. Trimming took 7 bases from V and 4 from J; bases not matched to a gene: 6. Germline V gene lookup returns CDR1 LNHDA and CDR2 SQIVND (reference sequence). The CDR3 has 13 residues. The CDR3, as DNA: TGTGCCAGTAACGAGAGACAGGGGTACGAGCAGTACTTC. Protein sequence: CASNERQGYEQYF.

The rearrangement links TRBV6-5 to TRBJ1-2; 8 nucleotides align to TRBD1. Germline V CDR1 and CDR2: MNHEY, SVGAGI. CDR3 length: 14 residues. The trim removed 2 bases at V and 7 bases at J, leaving 6 bases unmatched. The CDR3 DNA follows: TGTGCCAGCAGTTACCGACAGGGGCATACTGGCTACACCTTC. It is translated as CASSYRQGHTGYTF.

Concerning this clone: A read error may account for a junction end that differs from germline. The chain recombines TRBV28 with TRBJ1-2; possibly TRBD1 for D (6 bases). The CDR3 length is 14 residues. Germline assignment: CDR1 MDHEN and CDR2 SYDVKM. CDR3 DNA: TGTGCCAGCAGTTTATCAACCTCGGGTGGGGGCCCGTACTTC. Its translation: CASSLSTSGGGPYF.

Only a few counts were recorded for this clone. The chain joins TRBV30 to TRBJ2-7; 9 bases line up with TRBD1. The CDR3 is made up of 15 amino acids. Germline lookup yields CDR1 GTSNPN and CDR2 SVGIG (reference sequence). Trimming removed 0 bases from V and 7 bases from J; junction bases left unmatched: 10. The CDR3 is CAWSVGRTGGWEQYF. The CDR3 DNA is TGTGCCTGGAGTGTAGGGAGAACAGGGGGCTGGGAGCAGTACTTC.

The V call is TRBV28, the J call TRBJ1-1, with D perhaps TRBD1 (5 bases). CDR3 length: 15 amino acids. Per germline, CDR1 MDHEN and CDR2 SYDVKM. V was trimmed by 1 base and J by 0 bases, leaving 9 bases between them. The CDR3 sequence is CASSLSGGLNTEAFF. Written as DNA, the CDR3 is TGTGCCAGCAGTTTATCGGGGGGATTGAACACTGAAGCTTTCTTT.

V gene TRBV11-3 combines with J gene TRBJ2-3; TRBD1 agrees at 7 bases. V shed 3 bases, J shed 3 bases, and the junction held 3 bases outside the gene matches. The CDR3 is made up of 14 amino acids. CDR1 and CDR2 (germline): SGHNT, YENEEA. Written as DNA, the CDR3 is TGTGCCAGCAGCTTCGACAGGGAGACAGATACGCAGTATTTT. The encoded protein is CASSFDRETDTQYF.

The chain couples TRBV9 to TRBJ1-6; perhaps TRBD1 as D (5 bases). The CDR3 sequence is 14 residues long. The germline V and J ends were trimmed by 0 bases and 6 bases, with 7 bases remaining between them. The germline V gene has CDR1 SGDLS and CDR2 YYNGEE. The CDR3 sequence: CASSVVGPNSPLHF. The DNA of the CDR3 is TGTGCCAGCAGCGTAGTGGGGCCTAATTCACCCCTCCACTTT.

This chain links TRBV5-1 with TRBJ2-7; TRBD2 matches at 10 bases. With V trimmed by 0 bases and J by 6 bases, 3 bases remained unmatched. Germline CDR1 reads SGHRS; CDR2 reads YFSETQ. CDR3 length: 14 amino acids. CDR3 sequence (DNA): TGCGCCAGCAGCTTGGAGGGACTAGCGCTCGAGCAGTACTTC. It specifies CASSLEGLALEQYF.

The V gene is TRBV27, the J gene TRBJ1-2; D uncertain. The CDR3 is 13 amino acids. Deletions cut 5 bases from V and 8 bases from J, with 15 bases between. CDR1 MNHEY and CDR2 SMNVEV come from the germline V gene (reference sequence). The CDR3 loop reads CASSTLTMRGYTF. The CDR3 nucleotides read TGTGCCAGCAGTACCCTAACCATGAGAGGCTACACCTTC.

The chain is built from TRBV3-1 (or the pseudogene TRBV3-2) and TRBJ1-1, with TRBD1 matching over 7 bases. Looked up from germline, CDR1 is LGHDT and CDR2 is YNNKEL (reference sequence). The V gene end was trimmed by 2 bases and the J gene end by 6 bases; junction bases not matched to a gene: 6. This CDR3 has 14 residues. The CDR3 DNA sequence: TGTGCCAGCAGCCAAACTTCCGGGACAGCTGAAGCTTTCTTT. Translation: CASSQTSGTAEAFF.

This clone showed up just a few times. V and J are TRBV24-1 and TRBJ1-2; TRBD1 is a possible D gene (6 bases). Germline CDR1 reads KGHDR; CDR2 reads SFDVKD. The length of the CDR3 is 16 residues. V gave up 4 bases and J gave up 4 bases, with 18 bases separating them. The chain's CDR3 is CATSETRGHQFYGYTF. CDR3 bases: TGTGCCACCAGTGAAACCCGGGGACACCAGTTCTATGGCTACACCTTC.

The chain uses TRBV28 and TRBJ1-4; 9 positions agree with TRBD1. The germline gives CDR1 MDHEN, CDR2 SYDVKM. The CDR3 is 15 amino acids. V gave up 8 bases and J gave up 4 bases; unmatched junction bases: 8. The CDR3: CASQRRDRDNEKLFF. In nucleotides, the CDR3 is TGTGCCAGCCAGAGGAGGGACAGGGATAATGAAAAACTGTTTTTT.

The chain uses TRBV7-2 and TRBJ1-1; 8 positions agree with TRBD1. Looked up from germline, CDR1 is SGHTA and CDR2 is FQGNSA. After removal of 5 bases from V and 7 bases from J, the junction contained 6 bases not matched to a gene. This CDR3 comprises 13 residues. CDR3 amino acids: CASSPRQGLEAFF. The CDR3 bases are TGTGCCAGCAGCCCCCGACAGGGGCTTGAAGCTTTCTTT.

In nucleotides, the CDR3 is TGTGCCAGCAGCCAATCCCACACGGGGGGCTACGAGCAGTACTTC. This sequence encodes CASSQSHTGGYEQYF. The chain links TRBV4-2 to TRBJ2-7, with TRBD2 identical over 7 bases. Looked up from germline, CDR1 is LGHNA and CDR2 is YNFKEQ. The CDR3 length is 15 residues. V lost 2 bases and J lost 3; bases outside the gene matches: 7.

This clone was observed a handful of times. The J gene is TRBJ2-7, the V gene TRBV3-1 (or the pseudogene TRBV3-2); TRBD1 aligns across 8 bases. Germline V gives CDR1 LGHDT, CDR2 YNNKEL (reference sequence). This CDR3 region has 14 residues. V gave up 4 bases and J gave up 7 bases; unmatched junction bases: 9. The CDR3 nucleotides are TGTGCCAGCAGCCTGTGGACAGGGATGAGGGAGCAGTACTTC. Encoded protein: CASSLWTGMREQYF.

The chain carries TRBV7-9 and TRBJ2-5, with D maybe TRBD1 (5 bases). V lost 0 bases and J lost 5, with 13 bases in between. CDR3 length: 15 amino acids. Germline values: CDR1 SEHNR, CDR2 FQNEAQ (reference sequence). The chain's CDR3 is CASSLALGVGETQYF. The CDR3 nucleotides read TGTGCCAGCAGCTTAGCGCTAGGGGTTGGGGAGACCCAGTACTTC.

V and J are TRBV28 and TRBJ2-5, with D perhaps matching TRBD2 (7 bases). This CDR3 contains 16 residues. Deletions cut 6 bases from V and 5 bases from J, with 22 bases between. The V gene's germline CDR1 is MDHEN and CDR2 SYDVKM. This CDR3 is CASRLPTRGARETQYF. As DNA, the CDR3 is TGTGCCAGCAGGTTGCCGACTCGGGGGGCGCGGGAGACCCAGTACTTC.

This chain connects TRBV7-2 to TRBJ1-1; the D is unclear. Germline V gene sequence: CDR1 SGHTA, CDR2 FQGNSA. This CDR3 comprises 13 residues. V lost 1 base, J lost 8 bases, and 11 bases lay in between. CDR3 in amino acids: CASSLVSKPEAFF. The CDR3 nucleotides are TGTGCCAGCAGCTTAGTATCAAAGCCCGAAGCTTTCTTT.

The gene calls are TRBV3-1 (or the pseudogene TRBV3-2) and TRBJ1-3, with D hard to call. Trimming removed 5 bases at V and 6 bases at J, with 14 bases between. Germline V CDR1 and CDR2: LGHDT, YNNKEL (reference sequence). CDR3 length: 14 amino acids. CDR3 in DNA: TGTGCCAGCAGCGTCCGGGATTCGACAAACACCATATATTTT. Translation gives CASSVRDSTNTIYF.

The chain uses TRBV4-3 and TRBJ1-3, with D possibly matching TRBD1 (5 bases). The length of the CDR3 is 16 residues. Per germline, CDR1 LGHNA and CDR2 YSLEER. V was clipped by 2 bases and J by 3 bases, with 14 bases between them. This chain's CDR3 is CASSQRTQEGGNTIYF. In DNA, the CDR3 is TGCGCCAGCAGCCAACGCACACAGGAGGGTGGAAACACCATATATTTT.

The rearrangement links TRBV20-1 to TRBJ2-7; 7 bases fit TRBD1. Germline assignment: CDR1 DFQATT and CDR2 SNEGSKA (reference sequence). The CDR3 loop spans 12 amino acids. The V and J ends lost 3 bases and 3 bases, in that order; junction bases with no gene match: 2. The CDR3 is CSASGDSYEQYF. Here the CDR3 DNA reads TGCAGTGCTAGTGGGGACAGCTACGAGCAGTACTTC.

This chain joins TRBV28 and TRBJ1-4; a possible D gene is TRBD1 (5 bases). The germline V gene encodes CDR1 MDHEN and CDR2 SYDVKM. The V gene lost 6 bases and the J gene lost 6 bases, with 20 bases spanning the gap. This CDR3 is built from 16 residues. The CDR3 DNA is TGTGCCAGCAGGGAGATCTTAGGGGCGCCCCATGAAAAACTGTTTTTT. Protein product: CASREILGAPHEKLFF. Full variable domain (remainder filled in from reference TRBV28 and TRBJ1-4): DVKVTQSSRYLVKRTGEKVFLECVQDMDHENMFWYRQDPGLGLRLIYFSYDVKMKEKGDIPEGYSVSREKKERFSLILESASTNQTSMYLCASREILGAPHEKLFFGSGTQLSVL.

CDR3 protein: CASSSAPGLVQPQHF. DNA for the CDR3: TGTGCCAGCAGTTCGGCCCCGGGTCTCGTCCAGCCCCAGCATTTT. The chain has TRBV28 and TRBJ1-5, with no clear D. The CDR3 runs to 15 residues. Looked up from germline, CDR1 is MDHEN and CDR2 is SYDVKM. V lost 4 bases, J lost 7 bases, and 17 bases lay in between. The full variable domain, rest sourced from reference TRBV28 and TRBJ1-5, is DVKVTQSSRYLVKRTGEKVFLECVQDMDHENMFWYRQDPGLGLRLIYFSYDVKMKEKGDIPEGYSVSREKKERFSLILESASTNQTSMYLCASSSAPGLVQPQHFGDGTRLSIL.

The gene calls are TRBV27 and TRBJ1-5; possibly TRBD1 for D (6 bases). This CDR3 comprises 17 residues. CDR1 and CDR2 from the germline V gene are MNHEY and SMNVEV (reference sequence). The germline V and J ends were trimmed by 1 base and 2 bases, with 15 bases remaining between them. CDR3 DNA sequence: TGTGCCAGCAGTTTATGGGGGACAAATGGTGGCAATCAGCCCCAGCATTTT. This encodes CASSLWGTNGGNQPQHF.

The chain links TRBV18 to TRBJ1-2, with D possibly TRBD1 on 6 matching bases. V was clipped by 2 bases and J by 3 bases, with 13 bases between them. The CDR3 covers 15 residues. Germline-derived CDR1 and CDR2 are KGHSH and LQKENI. Written as DNA, the CDR3 is TGTGCCAGCTCACCATTCCGCTCAGGGGACTATGGCTACACCTTC. This translates into CASSPFRSGDYGYTF. The entire variable domain, with the rest obtained from reference TRBV18 and TRBJ1-2, is as follows: NAGVMQNPRHLVRRRGQEARLRCSPMKGHSHVYWYRQLPEEGLKFMVYLQKENIIDESGMPKERFSAEFPKEGPSILRIQQVVRGDSAAYFCASSPFRSGDYGYTFGSGTRLTVV.

The count of this clone is one. This chain links TRBV5-1 with TRBJ1-4; TRBD1 matches at 7 bases. With 5 bases clipped from V and 0 bases from J, the junction kept 13 bases outside the gene matches. The CDR3 covers 18 residues. CDR1 and CDR2 (germline): SGHRS, YFSETQ. The CDR3 sequence is CASRLGAGQTATNEKLFF. The DNA for the CDR3 is TGCGCCAGCAGACTGGGGGCGGGACAGACTGCAACTAATGAAAAACTGTTTTTT. The whole variable domain, remainder taken from reference TRBV5-1 and TRBJ1-4, is KAGVTQTPRYLIKTRGQQVTLSCSPISGHRSVSWYQQTPGQGLQFLFEYFSETQRNKGNFPGRFSGRQFSNSRSEMNVSTLELGDSALYLCASRLGAGQTATNEKLFFGSGTQLSVL.